A selection of T cell receptor beta chains follows, all from one sample in a study of T cell responses to AZD1222 COVID-19 vaccine. This table comes from immunoSEQ multiplex PCR, and its TCRdb copy is limited to in-frame clones, with some not included. This sample has approximately 150,000 clones, with less than 95% found just once. Sequences were derived from peripheral blood, sampled on day 0 of AZD1222 vaccination. All receptors come from an adult in good health. CDR3s include the opening cysteine and the closing phenylalanine or tryptophan. The order of the fields is J gene, D gene, clone size, V gene, CDR3 protein, CDR3 DNA. The D gene is left open where the match is weak. Only part of the rows carry a size: once, few, many, or a class if the clone is expanded.

J: TRBJ1-2
D: .
size: .
V: TRBV7-2
CDR3: CASSPWEEGYTF
DNA: TGTGCCAGCTCCCCCTGGGAGGAGGGCTACACCTTC

J: TRBJ2-1
D: TRBD2
size: few
V: TRBV29-1
CDR3: CSVEVIGAGGYNEQFF
DNA: TGCAGCGTTGAAGTTATCGGCGCGGGAGGGTACAATGAGCAGTTCTTC

J: TRBJ1-2
D: .
size: once
V: TRBV27
CDR3: CASSEGPHPNYGYTF
DNA: TGTGCCAGCAGTGAGGGGCCTCACCCTAACTATGGCTACACCTTC

J: TRBJ1-5
D: .
size: once
V: TRBV19
CDR3: CASSFSEAPNQPQHF
DNA: TGTGCCAGTAGTTTTTCTGAGGCTCCCAATCAGCCCCAGCATTTT

J: TRBJ1-2
D: TRBD1
size: .
V: TRBV6-5
CDR3: CASFRTGGPSTF
DNA: TGTGCCAGCTTTCGGACAGGGGGTCCCTCCACCTTC

J: TRBJ2-5
D: .
size: .
V: TRBV7-2
CDR3: CASSLDSSFQETQYF
DNA: TGTGCCAGCAGCTTAGATAGTAGCTTCCAAGAGACCCAGTACTTC

J: TRBJ1-6
D: .
size: .
V: TRBV14
CDR3: CASSLLDNSPLHF
DNA: TGTGCCAGCAGCCTCTTAGATAATTCACCCCTCCACTTT

J: TRBJ2-3
D: TRBD1
size: .
V: TRBV7-8
CDR3: CASSLEGQVDTQYF
DNA: TGTGCCAGCAGCTTAGAAGGACAGGTCGATACGCAGTATTTT

J: TRBJ2-5
D: TRBD2
size: .
V: TRBV10-3
CDR3: CAISEFNSGAQETQYF
DNA: TGTGCCATCAGTGAGTTTAATAGCGGGGCCCAAGAGACCCAGTACTTC

J: TRBJ1-1
D: TRBD1
size: once
V: TRBV19
CDR3: CASSLKPGQPYTEAFF
DNA: TGTGCCAGTAGTCTTAAACCGGGACAGCCCTACACTGAAGCTTTCTTT

J: TRBJ2-5
D: TRBD2
size: .
V: TRBV7-2
CDR3: CASSLDAGEGGTQYF
DNA: TGTGCCAGCAGCTTAGATGCGGGAGAGGGCGGGACCCAGTACTTC

J: TRBJ1-5
D: .
size: .
V: TRBV5-8
CDR3: CASSPNVASSNQPQHF
DNA: TGTGCCAGCAGCCCGAATGTGGCATCAAGCAATCAGCCCCAGCATTTT